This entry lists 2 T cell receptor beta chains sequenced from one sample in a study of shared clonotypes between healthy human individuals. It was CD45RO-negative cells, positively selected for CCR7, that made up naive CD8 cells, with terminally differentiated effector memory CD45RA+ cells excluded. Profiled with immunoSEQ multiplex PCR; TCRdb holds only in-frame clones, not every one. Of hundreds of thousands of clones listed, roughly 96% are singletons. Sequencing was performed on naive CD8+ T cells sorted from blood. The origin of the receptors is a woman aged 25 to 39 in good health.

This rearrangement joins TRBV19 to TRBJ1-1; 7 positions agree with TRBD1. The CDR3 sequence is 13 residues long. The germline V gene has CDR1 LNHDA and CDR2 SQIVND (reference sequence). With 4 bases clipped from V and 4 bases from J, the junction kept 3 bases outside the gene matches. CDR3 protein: CASSTTGATEAFF. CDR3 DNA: TGTGCCAGTAGTACAACAGGGGCCACTGAAGCTTTCTTT.

In DNA, the CDR3 is TGTGCCAGTAGTACCCCCGCGGGATACAATGAGCAGTTCTTC. Protein product: CASSTPAGYNEQFF. The chain couples TRBV19 to TRBJ2-1, with a weak D call TRBD2 (6 bases). The V and J ends lost 4 bases and 4 bases respectively, with 11 bases between them. Germline CDR1 is LNHDA and CDR2 is SQIVND (reference sequence). The length of the CDR3 is 14 residues.